This record concerns one T cell receptor beta chain sequence. Its specific antigen is unknown. Base quality data are lacking; no much larger clone is found one base away. Receptor amplification or capture employed PCR. Instrument on record: Illumina HiSeq 2500. To reduce PCR and sequencing biases, unique molecular identifiers were built into the TCR beta cDNA libraries. Roughly 500,000 cDNA molecules were obtained for every 1 to 10 million input T cells, so each molecule roughly corresponded to one T cell. The same protocol used for the earlier healthy control dataset was applied to prepare and sequence the patient libraries. Samples belonging to the same batch were prepared together, multiplexed and sequenced on a shared HiSeq lane. The original pipeline was this. Raw barcoded reads were processed with MIGEC, discarding single-read molecular identifier groups before consensus assembly and CDR3 extraction. VDJtools was used for post-analysis of the clonotype tables, and diversity was normalized by down-sampling every dataset to the size of the smallest sample. To correct batch-related cross-sample contamination, repertoire overlap clustering matched CDR3 amino acid sequences but not nucleotide sequences. The public reads were reanalyzed by TCRdb: fastp trimming at Q25, MiXCR alignment, in-frame beta chains only. Rows with a matching CDR3 protein are joined into one entry that keeps the most common DNA and genes. The V and J calls were determined by TCRdb, not by the authors. Across this sample there are approximately 730,000 distinct CDR3 sequences, with 25% to 30% seen only once. The biggest ten clones account for 0.56% of the sample.

This sample is drawn from a study of post-analysis software for immune sequencing data (dated by TCRdb to the mid-2010s). A note on the overall study: Relapsing-remitting, secondary progressive and progressive-relapsing multiple sclerosis were recorded as disease courses, and subtype annotation was lacking for some patients. The multiple sclerosis patient repertoires were compared with under 13 previously published healthy control repertoires from donors aged roughly 6 to 27 years. A subset of samples was prepared in parallel using single-end sample barcoding, then pooled and co-amplified after Illumina adapter ligation.

TCR beta repertoires were profiled from peripheral blood of 13 young patients with multiple sclerosis to demonstrate the VDJtools post-analysis software. The multiple sclerosis patients were children and adolescents ranging in age from roughly 6 to 16 years. The full study reports these points: Strong co-clustering of samples prepared in the same batch was shown by direct clustering with F measure, prompting a batch-effect correction. Compared with controls, multiple sclerosis patients had significantly lower normalized Chao1 diversity, a finding suggesting substantial peripheral T-cell clonal expansion. The multiple sclerosis patient group was slightly younger than the control group.

The sequenced sample consisted of blood. This TCR came from a girl between 10 and 17 years old with multiple sclerosis.

The DNA is as follows: TGCAGTGCTAGAGATCGGACAGGGGGCGAGCAGTACTTC. This encodes CSARDRTGGEQYF. The sequence links TRBV20-1 to TRBJ2-7; 10 nucleotides in the junction match TRBD1. For CDR1 and CDR2, the germline V gene (reference sequence) lists DFQATT and SNEGSKA. Trimming accounts for 0 bases at V and 6 bases at J, while the number of junction bases matched to no gene is 2. Its CDR3 holds 13 amino acids, cysteine through phenylalanine. Of the read, only the CDR3 DNA is kept; its 39 bases are in frame from base 1.